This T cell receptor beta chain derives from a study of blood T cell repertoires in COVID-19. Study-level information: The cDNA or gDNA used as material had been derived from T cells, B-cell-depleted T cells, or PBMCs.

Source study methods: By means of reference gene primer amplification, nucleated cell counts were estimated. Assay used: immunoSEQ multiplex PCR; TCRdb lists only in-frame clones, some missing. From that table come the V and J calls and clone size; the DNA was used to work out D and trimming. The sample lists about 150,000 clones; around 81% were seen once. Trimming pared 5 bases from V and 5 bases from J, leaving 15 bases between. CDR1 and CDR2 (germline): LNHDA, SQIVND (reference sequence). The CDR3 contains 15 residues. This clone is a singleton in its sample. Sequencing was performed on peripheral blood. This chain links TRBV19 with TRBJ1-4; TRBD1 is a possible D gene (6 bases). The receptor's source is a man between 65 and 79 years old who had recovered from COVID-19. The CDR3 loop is CASSVDRRFNEKLFF. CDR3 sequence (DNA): TGTGCCAGTAGTGTTGACAGGCGATTCAATGAAAAACTGTTTTTT.